This entry lists 30 T cell receptor beta chains sequenced from one sample in a study of T cells after somatic rescue of genetic block. Using immunoSEQ multiplex PCR, the repertoire was profiled, and TCRdb retains in-frame clones only, with some absent. The profile covers 110,000 or so clones, with just over 90% appearing a single time and roughly 1.5% taken by the ten largest. The sequenced sample consisted of peripheral blood mononuclear cells (PBMCs). These receptors originate from a woman under 30.

This chain links TRBV19 with TRBJ2-2; no reliable D call. Germline lookup yields CDR1 LNHDA and CDR2 SQIVND (reference sequence). The CDR3 runs 13 residues. Trimming left V 4 bases short and J 10 bases short, with 13 bases between. CDR3 residues: CASSTDGWEELFF. CDR3 DNA sequence: TGTGCCAGTAGTACGGACGGCTGGGAGGAGCTGTTTTTT.

The chain has TRBV11-2 and TRBJ2-1; 11 nucleotides agree with TRBD2. J lost 6 bases, V lost 0 bases, and 4 bases had no gene match. The CDR3 has 16 amino acids. Germline lookup yields CDR1 SGHAT and CDR2 FQNNGV. CDR3 nucleotide sequence: TGTGCCAGCAGCTTAGATGGGCTAGCGGGGGGCAATGAGCAGTTCTTC. Protein: CASSLDGLAGGNEQFF.

The chain recombines TRBV19 with TRBJ2-6; D is unclear. The CDR3 extends over 15 amino acids. Germline CDR1 LNHDA, CDR2 SQIVND (reference sequence). The V and J ends lost 3 bases and 2 bases respectively, with 8 bases between them. The DNA for the CDR3 is TGTGCCAGTAGTATTTCTCGAACTGGGGCCAACGTCCTGACTTTC. It yields the protein CASSISRTGANVLTF.

This clone occurred a few times. The chain joins TRBV13 to TRBJ1-2, with D tentatively TRBD1 (6 bases). V was pared by 5 bases and J by 8 bases, with 12 bases between. This CDR3 comprises 12 residues. Per germline, CDR1 PRHDT and CDR2 FYEKMQ (reference sequence). DNA of the CDR3: TGTGCCAGCAGCCGTACAGGGAGCGGCTACACCTTC. Its protein product is CASSRTGSGYTF.

The J gene is TRBJ2-7, the V gene TRBV19; TRBD1 aligns across 10 bases. CDR3 length: 14 residues. Germline lookup yields CDR1 LNHDA and CDR2 SQIVND (reference sequence). Trimming cost V 6 bases and J 2 bases; bases outside gene matches: 4. CDR3 region: CASSTGTGAYEQYF. CDR3 nucleotides: TGTGCCAGTAGCACCGGGACAGGGGCCTACGAGCAGTACTTC.

V and J are TRBV30 and TRBJ1-6; 8 bases match TRBD1. The J segment lost 10 bases and the V segment lost 2 bases, leaving 13 bases of the junction unmatched. This CDR3 is built from 16 residues. Germline CDR1 reads GTSNPN; CDR2 reads SVGIG (reference sequence). CDR3 DNA sequence: TGTGCCTGGAGTACAGGGGGGAAGTTTGGGCGATCACCCCTCCACTTT. Translated: CAWSTGGKFGRSPLHF.

The chain has TRBV7-9 and TRBJ2-7; D unclear. Trimming removed 5 bases from V and 3 bases from J, with 5 bases in between. CDR3 length: 11 amino acids. Germline V gene data show CDR1 as SEHNR and CDR2 as FQNEAQ (reference sequence). CDR3 in DNA: TGTGCCAGCAGCCCATACTACGAGCAGTACTTC. It translates to CASSPYYEQYF. The whole variable domain, filled in from reference TRBV7-9 and TRBJ2-7, reads DTGVSQNPRHKITKRGQNVTFRCDPISEHNRLYWYRQTLGQGPEFLTYFQNEAQLEKSRLLSDRFSAERPKGSFSTLEIQRTEQGDSAMYLCASSPYYEQYFGPGTRLTVT.

The chain joins TRBV21-1 to TRBJ2-2; the table's D call TRBD1 went unverified against the DNA. TRBV21-1 is shown as a pseudogene. There are 14 residues in the CDR3. The CDR3: CASRTVSKTGELFF. The CDR3 nucleotides are TGTGCCAGCAGGACAGTATCCAAGACCGGGGAGCTGTTTTTT.

This clone occurred once. The rearrangement joins TRBV5-6 to TRBJ1-3; no firm D call. The CDR3 runs 13 residues. Germline assignment: CDR1 SGHDT and CDR2 YYEEEE. V was pared by 3 bases and J by 3 bases, with 7 bases between. CDR3 bases: TGTGCCAGCAGCTCGGGGAATGGAAACACCATATATTTT. This gives the protein CASSSGNGNTIYF. Supplemented by reference TRBV5-6 and TRBJ1-3, the full variable domain reads DAGVTQSPTHLIKTRGQQVTLRCSPKSGHDTVSWYQQALGQGPQFIFQYYEEEERQRGNFPDRFSGHQFPNYSSELNVNALLLGDSALYLCASSSGNGNTIYFGEGSWLTVV.

This chain links TRBV4-3 with TRBJ2-3, with D maybe TRBD2 (6 bases). The germline V gene has CDR1 LGHNA and CDR2 YSLEER. This CDR3 is 17 amino acids long. V lost 1 base and J lost 1, with 15 bases in between. DNA of the CDR3: TGCGCCAGCAGCCAAGCGCTCCCGGGACTCGGCACAGATACGCAGTATTTT. Translation: CASSQALPGLGTDTQYF.

The chain couples TRBV23-1 to TRBJ1-3; D gene unclear. TRBV23-1 is marked as an open reading frame, function uncertain. CDR3 length: 14 amino acids. Trimming stripped 4 bases from V and 4 bases from J, with 11 bases between. The CDR3 nucleotides are TGCGCCAGCAGTCTGGTGGAGTCCGGAAACACCATATATTTT. Translating gives CASSLVESGNTIYF.

The chain combines TRBV4-3 with TRBJ2-1; the D gene is possibly TRBD2 (7 bases). V lost 1 base and J lost 7, with 11 bases in between. The length of the CDR3 is 14 residues. CDR1 and CDR2 from the germline V gene are LGHNA and YSLEER. The CDR3 coding sequence is TGCGCCAGCAGCCAAGGTCGGGGGGCAAATGAGCAGTTCTTC. Protein product: CASSQGRGANEQFF.

The chain combines TRBV27 with TRBJ2-7; weak D call: TRBD2 (5 bases). The CDR3 extends over 14 amino acids. Germline values: CDR1 MNHEY, CDR2 SMNVEV (reference sequence). The germline V and J ends were trimmed by 3 bases and 5 bases, with 14 bases remaining between them. The DNA of the CDR3 is TGTGCCAGCAGTTTTTATTCTAGTAGCGACGAGCAGTACTTC. Its protein is CASSFYSSSDEQYF.

CDR3: CASSLGGQPNYGYTF. The DNA for the CDR3 is TGTGCCAGCAGCTTAGGGGGACAGCCGAACTATGGCTACACCTTC. V usage is TRBV7-9 and J usage is TRBJ1-2; 7 bases map to TRBD1. CDR3 length: 15 amino acids. Germline CDR1 reads SEHNR; CDR2 reads FQNEAQ (reference sequence). With 1 base clipped from V and 2 bases from J, the junction kept 4 bases outside the gene matches. The whole variable domain, remainder taken from reference TRBV7-9 and TRBJ1-2, is DTGVSQNPRHKITKRGQNVTFRCDPISEHNRLYWYRQTLGQGPEFLTYFQNEAQLEKSRLLSDRFSAERPKGSFSTLEIQRTEQGDSAMYLCASSLGGQPNYGYTFGSGTRLTVV.

The V gene is TRBV21-1, the J gene TRBJ2-3. TRBV21-1 is flagged as a pseudogene. This CDR3 is built from 15 residues. CDR3 sequence reads: CASSKAGGSTDTQYF. The CDR3 DNA is TGTGCCAGCAGCAAAGCTGGGGGTAGCACAGATACGCAGTATTTT.

This clone appeared once. J is TRBJ1-4 and V is TRBV6-5; D not resolved. Germline CDR1 and CDR2: MNHEY and SVGAGI. The CDR3 spans 14 residues. Trimming cost V 0 bases and J 7 bases, with 9 bases left between them. The CDR3 DNA reads as TGTGCCAGCAGTTACTCAGGATATCGTGAAAAACTGTTTTTT. This translates into CASSYSGYREKLFF.

The chain couples TRBV4-2 to TRBJ2-7; D is unresolved. Germline values: CDR1 LGHNA, CDR2 YNFKEQ. CDR3 length: 15 residues. Deletions cut 1 base from V and 3 bases from J, with 13 bases between. The CDR3 nucleotides read TGTGCCAGCAGCCAAGTGACGGAAGCTGGCTACGAGCAGTACTTC. Its protein is CASSQVTEAGYEQYF.

The V gene is TRBV29-1, the J gene TRBJ2-3; 9 bases align to TRBD2. Germline loops: CDR1 SQVTM, CDR2 ANQGSEA. The CDR3 length is 16 residues. With 6 bases clipped from V and 1 base from J, the junction kept 11 bases outside the gene matches. The CDR3 nucleotides read TGCAGCGTCCTGACCCCCAGCGGGGGGCGCACAGATACGCAGTATTTT. Translating it yields CSVLTPSGGRTDTQYF.

CDR3: CASSVAGAKNIQYF. The CDR3 DNA follows: TGTGCCAGCAGCGTAGCGGGGGCCAAAAACATTCAGTACTTC. V and J are TRBV9 and TRBJ2-4; weak D call: TRBD2 (5 bases). With 0 bases removed from V and 1 base from J, the gap between germline ends came to 5 bases. Germline lookup yields CDR1 SGDLS and CDR2 YYNGEE. This CDR3 has 14 residues.

Only one count was recorded for this clone. CDR3 DNA: TGCGCCAGCAGCTTGTCGCAGGATGGCTACACCTTC. This codes for CASSLSQDGYTF. The rearrangement links TRBV5-1 to TRBJ1-2; D ambiguous. V was shortened by 1 base and J by 6 bases, with 7 bases between the two germline ends. Germline assignment: CDR1 SGHRS and CDR2 YFSETQ. There are 12 residues in the CDR3.

This chain links TRBV13 with TRBJ2-3, with 10 bases lining up with TRBD2. The CDR3 length is 17 residues. Per the germline V gene, CDR1 is PRHDT and CDR2 is FYEKMQ (reference sequence). The J segment lost 4 bases and the V segment lost 0 bases, leaving 7 bases of the junction unmatched. The CDR3 DNA is TGTGCCAGCAGCTTAGGCCCCAGCGGGGGGGCGTCAGATACGCAGTATTTT. Translating it yields CASSLGPSGGASDTQYF.

The V call is TRBV7-2, the J call TRBJ2-3, with D uncertain. The CDR3 extends over 13 amino acids. Germline-derived CDR1 and CDR2 are SGHTA and FQGNSA. Trimming took 0 bases from V and 5 from J, leaving 6 bases between them. CDR3 protein: CASSLAREDTQYF. The CDR3 DNA reads TGTGCCAGCAGCTTAGCACGCGAAGATACGCAGTATTTT.

This chain joins TRBV7-8 and TRBJ1-1; possibly TRBD1 for D (5 bases). Trimming took off 2 bases at V and 3 bases at J, with 7 bases between the two ends. Germline V CDR1 and CDR2: SGHVS, FQNEAQ. This CDR3 has 13 amino acids. In DNA form, the CDR3 reads TGTGCCAGCAGCTTAATGGGGGACACTGAAGCTTTCTTT. Translated, it gives CASSLMGDTEAFF.

V gene TRBV7-2 combines with J gene TRBJ2-7; D assignment may be TRBD1 or TRBD2 (5 bases each). CDR1 and CDR2 from the germline V gene are SGHTA and FQGNSA. V was pared by 1 base and J by 2 bases, with 15 bases between. CDR3 size: 16 residues. CDR3 amino acids: CASSLGGRKGTYEQYF. DNA for the CDR3: TGTGCCAGCAGCTTAGGGGGGAGAAAAGGGACCTACGAGCAGTACTTC.

A single count supports this clone. The V call is TRBV5-1, the J call TRBJ1-2, with 10 bases that match TRBD1. Germline values: CDR1 SGHRS, CDR2 YFSETQ. V shed 3 bases, J shed 3 bases, and the junction held 11 bases outside the gene matches. CDR3 size: 17 residues. The CDR3 DNA reads TGCGCCAGCAGCTCCCTGTCCTACGGACAGGGGGACTATGGCTACACCTTC. Translated: CASSSLSYGQGDYGYTF.

The rearrangement joins TRBV5-3 to TRBJ1-6; no firm D call. Being an ORF, TRBV5-3 has a function that is uncertain. CDR3 length: 15 amino acids. V was clipped by 8 bases and J by 7 bases, with 19 bases between them. The CDR3 coding sequence is TGTGCCAGCAGTCTGGATAGGTGGCCGAATTCACCCCTCCACTTT. Translated, it gives CASSLDRWPNSPLHF.

The V call is TRBV7-7, the J call TRBJ2-5; D remains ambiguous. Germline V lookup: CDR1 SSHAT, CDR2 FNYEAQ (reference sequence). This CDR3 is built from 11 residues. Trimming left V 5 bases short and J 4 bases short, with 5 bases between. CDR3 sequence: CASSPLETQYF. The CDR3 DNA reads TGTGCCAGCAGCCCGTTAGAGACCCAGTACTTC.

Details on this clone: The same CDR3 can be traced to other DNA sequences in this sample. The rearrangement uses TRBV14 and TRBJ1-1; no firm D call. Germline values: CDR1 SGHDN, CDR2 FVKESK. The length of the CDR3 is 13 residues. V shed 3 bases and J shed 1 base, with 6 bases lying between them. CDR3 sequence (DNA): TGTGCCAGCAGCCAGGGCCGGAACACTGAAGCTTTCTTT. This gives the protein CASSQGRNTEAFF.

In its sample, this clone was seen once. V gene TRBV7-8 combines with J gene TRBJ2-1; perhaps TRBD1 as D (6 bases). The ends were cut back, 1 base at V and 8 bases at J, with 12 bases in the middle. In germline, CDR1 is SGHVS, CDR2 FQNEAQ. CDR3 length equals 14 residues. The CDR3 loop is CASSLGNRVYEQFF. Written as DNA, the CDR3 is TGTGCCAGCAGCTTAGGGAACAGGGTATATGAGCAGTTCTTC.

The V gene is TRBV15, the J gene TRBJ1-1; unclear D gene. Germline CDR1 and CDR2: LNHNV and YYDKDF (reference sequence). The CDR3 contains 13 residues. The V end was cut by 1 base, the J end by 1 base, with 4 bases between. The CDR3, as DNA: TGTGCCACCAGCAGAGCACAGAACACTGAAGCTTTCTTT. The encoded protein is CATSRAQNTEAFF.